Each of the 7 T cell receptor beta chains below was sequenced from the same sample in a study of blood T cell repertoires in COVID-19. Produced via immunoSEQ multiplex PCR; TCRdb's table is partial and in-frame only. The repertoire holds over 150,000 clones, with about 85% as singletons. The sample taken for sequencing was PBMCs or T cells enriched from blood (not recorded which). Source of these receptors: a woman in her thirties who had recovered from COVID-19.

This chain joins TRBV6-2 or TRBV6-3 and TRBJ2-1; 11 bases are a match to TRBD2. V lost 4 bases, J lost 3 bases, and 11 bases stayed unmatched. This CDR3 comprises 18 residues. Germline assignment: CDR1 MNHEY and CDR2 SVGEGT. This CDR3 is CASSSPRVAGGVYNEQFF. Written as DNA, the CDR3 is TGTGCCAGCAGTTCCCCGAGGGTAGCGGGAGGGGTCTACAATGAGCAGTTCTTC.

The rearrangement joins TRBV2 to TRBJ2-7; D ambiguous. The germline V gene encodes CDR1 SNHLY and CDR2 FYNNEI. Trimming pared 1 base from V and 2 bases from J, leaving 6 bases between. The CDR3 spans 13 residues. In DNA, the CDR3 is TGTGCCAGCAGTGAAGACAGAGCCTACGAGCAGTACTTC. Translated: CASSEDRAYEQYF.

The CDR3 spells CASIYRVGNTEAFF. The CDR3 DNA sequence: TGTGCCAGCATCTACAGGGTTGGGAACACTGAAGCTTTCTTT. The gene calls are TRBV2 and TRBJ1-1, with TRBD1 as a possible D gene (6 bases). V shed 7 bases and J shed 1 base, with 13 bases lying between them. CDR1 and CDR2 from the germline V gene are SNHLY and FYNNEI. The CDR3 extends over 14 amino acids.

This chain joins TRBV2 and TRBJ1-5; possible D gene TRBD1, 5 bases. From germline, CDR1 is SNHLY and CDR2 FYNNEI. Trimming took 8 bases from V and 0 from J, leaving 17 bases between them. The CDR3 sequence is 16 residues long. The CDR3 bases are TGTGCCAGCTCATTTGGGGCCACTTATAGCAATCAGCCCCAGCATTTT. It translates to CASSFGATYSNQPQHF. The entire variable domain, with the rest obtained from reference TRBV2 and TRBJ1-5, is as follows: EPEVTQTPSHQVTQMGQEVILRCVPISNHLYFYWYRQILGQKVEFLVSFYNNEISEKSEIFDDQFSVERPDGSNFTLKIRSTKLEDSAMYFCASSFGATYSNQPQHFGDGTRLSIL.

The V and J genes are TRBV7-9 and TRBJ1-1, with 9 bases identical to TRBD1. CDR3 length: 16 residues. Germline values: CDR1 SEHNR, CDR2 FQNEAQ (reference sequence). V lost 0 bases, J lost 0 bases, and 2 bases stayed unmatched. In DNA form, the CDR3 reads TGTGCCAGCAGCTTAGCGGGACAGGGAATGAACACTGAAGCTTTCTTT. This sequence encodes CASSLAGQGMNTEAFF.

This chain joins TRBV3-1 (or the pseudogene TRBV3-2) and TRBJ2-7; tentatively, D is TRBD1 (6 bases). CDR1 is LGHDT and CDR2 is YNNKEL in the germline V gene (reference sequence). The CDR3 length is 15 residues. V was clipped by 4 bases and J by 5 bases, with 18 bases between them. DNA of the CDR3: TGTGCCAGCAGCCCCCGCGGTCTCAGGGGAGACGAGCAGTACTTC. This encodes CASSPRGLRGDEQYF.

CDR3 sequence reads: CARGTDQETQYF. DNA for the CDR3: TGTGCCAGAGGGACAGATCAAGAGACCCAGTACTTC. V gene TRBV5-4 combines with J gene TRBJ2-5; 7 bases fit TRBD1. The junction had 3 bases not matched to a gene; V was cut back by 8 bases and J by 2 bases. Germline loops: CDR1 SGHNT, CDR2 YYREEE (reference sequence). The CDR3 sequence is 12 residues long.